One sample yielded the 16 T cell receptor beta chains listed below, sequenced in a study of T cells expressing NK-cell markers. TCRdb reprocessed the 5' RACE reads and reports one entry per CDR3 protein, with no DNA. This repertoire includes 450,000 to 600,000 distinct CDR3 sequences. The sequenced material came from blood T cells: a sorted CD56 or NKG2C T cell subset, CD4+ or CD8+ T cells, or bulk PBMC T cells (not recorded which). The receptors shown here come from a man in his late teens or twenties in good health.

The rearrangement links TRBV7-2 to TRBJ2-1. The CDR3 covers 12 residues. Germline V gene data show CDR1 as SGHTA and CDR2 as FQGNSA. The CDR3 here is CASSPKPREQFF.

The V call is TRBV6-5, the J call TRBJ1-4; TCRdb gives TRBD1 as the D gene, but with no DNA this cannot be confirmed. From germline, CDR1 is MNHEY and CDR2 SVGAGI. This CDR3 comprises 15 residues. The CDR3 sequence: CASSYSTGDNEKLFF.

This chain connects TRBV7-9 to TRBJ1-1. Germline assignment: CDR1 SEHNR and CDR2 FQNEAQ (reference sequence). The CDR3 has 14 amino acids. CDR3: CASLSSNSNTEAFF.

The rearrangement uses TRBV4-2 and TRBJ2-4; the TCRdb D gene call, TRBD1, has no DNA to confirm it. This CDR3 spans 20 amino acids. The germline gives CDR1 LGHNA, CDR2 YNFKEQ. CDR3 amino acids: CASSQDFNPRLGQGRDIQYF.

This CDR3 is CASGESPGNNSPLHF. The rearrangement uses TRBV7-9 and TRBJ1-6. The CDR3 spans 15 residues. Per germline, CDR1 SEHNR and CDR2 FQNEAQ (reference sequence).

This chain joins TRBV20-1 and TRBJ2-2. The CDR3 runs to 15 residues. From germline, CDR1 is DFQATT and CDR2 SNEGSKA (reference sequence). CDR3 residues: CSARATNWDSGELFF.

The gene calls are TRBV9 and TRBJ2-3; TCRdb selects TRBD2, and the lack of DNA leaves this call unchecked. The CDR3 consists of 17 residues. Germline assignment: CDR1 SGDLS and CDR2 YYNGEE. The CDR3 spells CASSARFSGMGTDTQYF.

The chain employs TRBV20-1 and TRBJ2-1; TCRdb indicates TRBD2, and absent DNA this call remains unverified. The CDR3 loop spans 13 amino acids. CDR1 is DFQATT, CDR2 SNEGSKA, per germline (reference sequence). The CDR3 is CSARGPAGGFEFF.

The chain couples TRBV6-1 to TRBJ1-5. There are 15 residues in the CDR3. Germline V gene sequence: CDR1 MNHNS, CDR2 SASEGT. The CDR3 loop reads CASMIGRASNQPQHF.

V and J are TRBV20-1 and TRBJ1-5; the D call of TRBD1 rests on TCRdb alone, since no DNA is present to check it. The CDR3 spans 15 residues. CDR1 and CDR2 (germline): DFQATT, SNEGSKA (reference sequence). The CDR3 loop reads CSALASLQGDQPQHF.

The CDR3 sequence: CASSLLGAGWRTGELFF. The chain has TRBV5-1 and TRBJ2-2; lacking DNA, the TRBD1 call made by TCRdb goes unchecked. Germline V gene sequence: CDR1 SGHRS, CDR2 YFSETQ. The CDR3 is made up of 17 amino acids.

J is TRBJ2-1 and V is TRBV12-3 or TRBV12-4; TCRdb's D call of TRBD2 is untestable without DNA. The CDR3 loop spans 14 amino acids. CDR3 region: CASSLWDLRNEQFF.

The genes are TRBV4-1 and TRBJ1-2. The CDR3 runs to 14 residues. Germline assignment: CDR1 MGHRA and CDR2 YSYEKL. CDR3 loop: CASSQEGTGYGYTF.

The chain links TRBV20-1 to TRBJ1-2; TCRdb picks TRBD1, but there is no DNA to check that call. Germline V CDR1 and CDR2: DFQATT, SNEGSKA (reference sequence). This CDR3 contains 12 residues. CDR3 protein: CSARRGSLGYTF.

The chain has TRBV7-3 and TRBJ2-3; TCRdb's D call, TRBD2, is unchecked because there is no DNA. The CDR3 length is 19 residues. Germline CDR1 reads SGHTA; CDR2 reads FQGTGA. CDR3: CASSLGPEPRDSSTDTQYF.

The chain employs TRBV7-3 and TRBJ1-1. The germline V gene encodes CDR1 SGHTA and CDR2 FQGTGA. This CDR3 region has 12 residues. CDR3 residues: CASSFFEVEAFF.